The next 31 T cell receptor beta chains were all read from a single sample in a study of shared clonotypes between healthy human individuals. The repertoire was sequenced with immunoSEQ multiplex PCR; TCRdb's copy has only in-frame clones and lacks some. The table has under 650,000 clones, less than 96% seen once. The specimen was naive CD4+ T cells sorted from blood. Stated subset: CD45RA+ positively selected. These TCRs come from a woman aged 25 to 45 in good health.

This chain connects TRBV6-1 to TRBJ2-2; TRBD1 or TRBD2 may be the D gene (5 bases each). Germline CDR1 reads MNHNS; CDR2 reads SASEGT. This CDR3 has 18 amino acids. Deletions cut 3 bases from V and 4 bases from J, with 21 bases between. The CDR3 DNA reads as TGTGCCAGCAGTGAGGCTTGGTTGCCACCGAGGGGCACCGGGGAGCTGTTTTTT. Its translation is CASSEAWLPPRGTGELFF.

The CDR3 here is CASSYPDRNEAFF. The CDR3 DNA is TGCGCCAGCAGCTATCCCGACAGAAATGAAGCTTTCTTT. The rearrangement joins TRBV5-1 to TRBJ1-1, with a weak D call TRBD1 (5 bases). The CDR3 is made up of 13 amino acids. The germline V and J ends were trimmed by 3 bases and 7 bases, with 13 bases remaining between them. Germline-derived CDR1 and CDR2 are SGHRS and YFSETQ.

V gene TRBV10-1 combines with J gene TRBJ2-7, with 7 bases fitting TRBD1. J gave up 4 bases and V 2 bases, and 5 bases lay outside the gene matches. CDR1 and CDR2 (germline): WNHNN, SYGVQD (reference sequence). This CDR3 spans 14 amino acids. This CDR3 is CASSETGTEYEQYF. CDR3 sequence (DNA): TGCGCCAGCAGTGAGACCGGGACAGAATACGAGCAGTACTTC.

The chain couples TRBV19 to TRBJ1-2; 8 bases align to TRBD1. Unmatched junction bases numbered 10, after V lost 6 bases and J lost 4 bases. The length of the CDR3 is 15 residues. Germline V gene data show CDR1 as LNHDA and CDR2 as SQIVND (reference sequence). The CDR3 protein is CASRRGQDRSYGYTF. CDR3 DNA: TGTGCCAGTAGGAGGGGACAGGACCGATCCTATGGCTACACCTTC.

The V and J genes are TRBV30 and TRBJ1-5, with D unclear. There are 13 residues in the CDR3. Germline loops: CDR1 GTSNPN, CDR2 SVGIG (reference sequence). V was pared by 2 bases and J by 7 bases, with 12 bases between. The CDR3 protein is CAWSLDLSQPQHF. CDR3 sequence (DNA): TGTGCCTGGAGTCTCGACCTGTCCCAGCCCCAGCATTTT.

The V and J genes are TRBV7-2 and TRBJ2-5; D is unclear. The ends were cut back, 1 base at V and 4 bases at J, with 16 bases in the middle. CDR3 length: 16 amino acids. Germline CDR1 and CDR2: SGHTA and FQGNSA. The CDR3 loop reads CASSLGWWASSETQYF. CDR3 sequence (DNA): TGTGCCAGCAGCTTAGGATGGTGGGCATCATCAGAGACCCAGTACTTC.

The chain is built from TRBV29-1 and TRBJ2-3; 7 bases fit TRBD2. The V gene's germline CDR1 is SQVTM and CDR2 ANQGSEA. The ends lost 0 bases at V and 6 bases at J; junction bases unmatched: 6. The CDR3 extends over 14 amino acids. CDR3 loop: CSVEDGLAADTQYF. CDR3 DNA sequence: TGCAGCGTTGAAGATGGCCTAGCGGCGGATACGCAGTATTTT.

The CDR3 coding sequence is TGTGCCAGCACTGATGTTGTTTTAGGACGAAAGTACTTC. It is translated as CASTDVVLGRKYF. This chain connects TRBV5-5 to TRBJ2-7; D uncertain. Germline loops: CDR1 SGHKS, CDR2 YYEKEE (reference sequence). CDR3 size: 13 residues. The ends were cut back, 6 bases at V and 11 bases at J, with 21 bases in the middle.

The chain combines TRBV28 with TRBJ2-5; D assignment may be TRBD1 or TRBD2 (7 bases each). Matching the DNA end better, TRBJ2-7 makes the J call doubtful. Germline CDR1 and CDR2: MDHEN and SYDVKM. The CDR3 loop spans 16 amino acids. CDR3 sequence reads: CASSPPGGAGPYEQYF. CDR3 nucleotide sequence: TGTGCCAGCAGTCCCCCAGGGGGAGCGGGGCCCTACGAGCAGTACTTC.

This sequence joins TRBV4-1 and TRBJ1-3, with D tentatively TRBD1 (6 bases). Trimming pared 0 bases from V and 2 bases from J, leaving 11 bases between. The CDR3 runs to 16 residues. Germline V lookup: CDR1 MGHRA, CDR2 YSYEKL. The DNA of the CDR3 is TGCGCCAGCAGCCAAGAACTGGACAGACCTGGAAACACCATATATTTT. Amino acids: CASSQELDRPGNTIYF.

This chain connects TRBV2 to TRBJ1-1; no clear D. From germline, CDR1 is SNHLY and CDR2 FYNNEI. V shed 3 bases and J shed 1 base, with 6 bases lying between them. The CDR3 extends over 13 amino acids. The CDR3 is CASSEEANTEAFF. In DNA, the CDR3 is TGTGCCAGCAGTGAGGAGGCGAACACTGAAGCTTTCTTT. Looking up the rest from reference TRBV2 and TRBJ1-1 gives the full variable domain: EPEVTQTPSHQVTQMGQEVILRCVPISNHLYFYWYRQILGQKVEFLVSFYNNEISEKSEIFDDQFSVERPDGSNFTLKIRSTKLEDSAMYFCASSEEANTEAFFGQGTRLTVV.

This chain links TRBV7-9 with TRBJ2-7; D is ambiguous. The CDR3 is 14 residues long. Trimming took 0 bases from V and 1 from J, leaving 7 bases between them. Germline CDR1 SEHNR, CDR2 FQNEAQ (reference sequence). CDR3 protein: CASSLASSSYEQYF. DNA for the CDR3: TGTGCCAGCAGCTTAGCTAGCAGTTCCTACGAGCAGTACTTC. Full variable domain (remainder filled in from reference TRBV7-9 and TRBJ2-7): DTGVSQNPRHKITKRGQNVTFRCDPISEHNRLYWYRQTLGQGPEFLTYFQNEAQLEKSRLLSDRFSAERPKGSFSTLEIQRTEQGDSAMYLCASSLASSSYEQYFGPGTRLTVT.

The genes are TRBV6-6 and TRBJ2-7; D gene unclear. Per the germline V gene, CDR1 is MNHNY and CDR2 is SVGAGI (reference sequence). V lost 6 bases and J lost 5, with 14 bases in between. The CDR3 is 13 amino acids. This CDR3 is CASSGRSTDEQYF. The CDR3 DNA reads as TGTGCCAGCAGCGGCAGGTCTACTGACGAGCAGTACTTC.

The chain couples TRBV7-9 to TRBJ2-5, with 7 bases lining up with TRBD1. CDR3 size: 11 residues. Germline CDR1 SEHNR, CDR2 FQNEAQ (reference sequence). V shed 5 bases and J 11 bases; nucleotides not matched to a gene: 5. The CDR3, as DNA: TGTGCCAGCAGCCTCGGGACAGAGCAGTACTTC. Translated, it gives CASSLGTEQYF.

The genes are TRBV27 and TRBJ2-7, with D possibly matching TRBD1 (6 bases). The CDR3 loop spans 17 amino acids. The germline gives CDR1 MNHEY, CDR2 SMNVEV (reference sequence). V was shortened by 4 bases and J by 3 bases, with 22 bases between the two germline ends. The CDR3 is CASSSLRDIRGLYEQYF. In nucleotides, the CDR3 is TGTGCCAGCAGTTCCCTGAGGGACATTCGGGGCCTCTACGAGCAGTACTTC.

This chain uses TRBV28 with TRBJ1-4, with TRBD1 matching 12 bases. V lost 6 bases and J lost 7; bases outside the gene matches: 15. The CDR3 has 18 amino acids. Germline CDR1 and CDR2: MDHEN and SYDVKM. In DNA, the CDR3 is TGTGCCAGCAGCCTCGGGACAGGGGGCCCAGGGTTAGGTGAAAAACTGTTTTTT. Residues: CASSLGTGGPGLGEKLFF.

The gene calls are TRBV6-6 and TRBJ2-7; D may be TRBD2 (6 bases). Germline lookup yields CDR1 MNHNY and CDR2 SVGAGI (reference sequence). The germline V and J ends were trimmed by 8 bases and 5 bases, with 19 bases remaining between them. The CDR3 covers 14 residues. CDR3 in amino acids: CASRWDSTGDEQYF. CDR3 nucleotide sequence: TGTGCCAGCCGTTGGGACTCAACGGGGGACGAGCAGTACTTC.

The chain employs TRBV29-1 and TRBJ2-3; either TRBD1 or TRBD2 may fit D (5 bases each). V dropped 5 bases and J dropped 0 bases, with 12 bases sitting between them. The CDR3 extends over 14 amino acids. From germline, CDR1 is SQVTM and CDR2 ANQGSEA. CDR3 amino acids: CSVWDETSTDTQYF. CDR3 nucleotides: TGCAGCGTTTGGGACGAAACTAGCACAGATACGCAGTATTTT.

This clone appeared once. This chain uses TRBV18 with TRBJ2-5, with unresolved D. Trimming cost V 3 bases and J 2 bases, with 10 bases left between them. CDR1 and CDR2 from the germline V gene are KGHSH and LQKENI. The CDR3 is 14 residues long. This CDR3 reads CASSPRQIQETQYF. DNA for the CDR3: TGTGCCAGCTCACCGCGACAAATACAAGAGACCCAGTACTTC.

This chain joins TRBV7-9 and TRBJ2-1; 8 bases map to TRBD2. CDR3 length: 15 residues. V lost 5 bases, J lost 8 bases, and 11 bases stayed unmatched. Per germline, CDR1 SEHNR and CDR2 FQNEAQ (reference sequence). CDR3 nucleotides: TGTGCCAGCAGCAATCAGGGACTAGTTCATTATGAGCAGTTCTTC. Its translation is CASSNQGLVHYEQFF.

The chain is built from TRBV7-2 and TRBJ2-1, with TRBD1 matching over 7 bases. Germline lookup yields CDR1 SGHTA and CDR2 FQGNSA. Trimming took 7 bases from V and 4 from J; bases not matched to a gene: 7. This CDR3 is 14 amino acids long. The CDR3 spells CASTTGYTYNEQFF. In nucleotides, the CDR3 is TGTGCCAGCACGACAGGGTATACATACAATGAGCAGTTCTTC.

This chain connects TRBV10-3 to TRBJ2-7; D unresolved. Germline V gene sequence: CDR1 ENHRY, CDR2 SYGVKD. The CDR3 is 16 amino acids. Trimming took 2 bases from V and 3 from J, leaving 17 bases between them. The CDR3 bases are TGTGCCATCAGTGAGAGGGATAGAGCTTTGGTCTACGAGCAGTACTTC. This sequence encodes CAISERDRALVYEQYF.

The V gene is TRBV28, the J gene TRBJ2-5; 7 bases align to TRBD2. The V gene end was trimmed by 8 bases and the J gene end by 2 bases; junction bases not matched to a gene: 8. Germline V gene lookup returns CDR1 MDHEN and CDR2 SYDVKM. The CDR3 consists of 14 residues. This CDR3 is CASGGRASQETQYF. In nucleotides, the CDR3 is TGTGCCAGCGGGGGGAGGGCCAGTCAAGAGACCCAGTACTTC.

The chain recombines TRBV7-9 with TRBJ2-1; 11 bases fit TRBD2. Germline V gene lookup returns CDR1 SEHNR and CDR2 FQNEAQ (reference sequence). The CDR3 spans 15 residues. J gave up 5 bases and V 4 bases, and 4 bases lay outside the gene matches. CDR3 coding DNA: TGTGCCAGCAGCTCGGGGACTAGCGGACACAATGAGCAGTTCTTC. Translated, it gives CASSSGTSGHNEQFF.

The chain uses TRBV6-1 and TRBJ2-1, with a weak D call TRBD2 (6 bases). Trimming removed 4 bases from V and 6 bases from J, with 16 bases in between. Germline lookup yields CDR1 MNHNS and CDR2 SASEGT. This CDR3 has 15 residues. CDR3 region: CASSARESGINEQFF. The CDR3 DNA sequence: TGTGCCAGCAGTGCCCGGGAGTCCGGGATCAATGAGCAGTTCTTC.

The V call is TRBV6-1, the J call TRBJ1-2; D call uncertain. V was clipped by 6 bases and J by 0 bases, with 14 bases between them. Germline CDR1 MNHNS, CDR2 SASEGT. The CDR3 sequence is 15 residues long. The CDR3 DNA sequence: TGTGCCAGCAGGCCTCCACACGGAGCTAACTATGGCTACACCTTC. This gives the protein CASRPPHGANYGYTF.

The J gene is TRBJ2-7, the V gene TRBV21-1; the table names TRBD2, a call not compared with the DNA. TRBV21-1 is designated a pseudogene. The CDR3 has 13 residues. The CDR3 reads CASSQAGIYEQYF. The CDR3 region has the DNA TGTGCCAGCAGTCAAGCGGGAATCTACGAGCAGTACTTC.

J is TRBJ1-1 and V is TRBV19; the D gene is possibly TRBD1 (6 bases). Germline V CDR1 and CDR2: LNHDA, SQIVND (reference sequence). This CDR3 region has 14 residues. Trimming left V 8 bases short and J 2 bases short, with 15 bases between. The CDR3 here is CASCPGHKNTEAFF. The CDR3 DNA is TGTGCCAGTTGCCCGGGACACAAAAACACTGAAGCTTTCTTT.

This clone was seen more than once but under ten times. CDR3 protein: CASSRDNYEQYF. The CDR3 DNA reads as TGCGCCAGCAGTAGGGACAACTACGAGCAGTACTTC. The chain links TRBV10-1 to TRBJ2-7; possibly TRBD1 for D (6 bases). V lost 5 bases to trimming and J lost 3 bases, with 8 bases between them. Per germline, CDR1 WNHNN and CDR2 SYGVQD (reference sequence). CDR3 size: 12 residues.

The chain carries TRBV18 and TRBJ2-3; D is perhaps TRBD2 (5 bases). The CDR3 spans 14 residues. V lost 8 bases and J lost 2, with 14 bases in between. Germline CDR1 KGHSH, CDR2 LQKENI. CDR3: CASARLKPTDTQYF. The CDR3 coding sequence is TGTGCCAGCGCGCGACTAAAGCCCACAGATACGCAGTATTTT.

This chain connects TRBV7-9 to TRBJ1-3, with TRBD1 identical over 7 bases. This CDR3 has 15 residues. From germline, CDR1 is SEHNR and CDR2 FQNEAQ (reference sequence). Trimming removed 0 bases from V and 6 bases from J; junction bases left unmatched: 5. CDR3 loop: CASSLAGQRENTIYF. DNA of the CDR3: TGTGCCAGCAGCTTAGCGGGACAGAGGGAAAACACCATATATTTT.